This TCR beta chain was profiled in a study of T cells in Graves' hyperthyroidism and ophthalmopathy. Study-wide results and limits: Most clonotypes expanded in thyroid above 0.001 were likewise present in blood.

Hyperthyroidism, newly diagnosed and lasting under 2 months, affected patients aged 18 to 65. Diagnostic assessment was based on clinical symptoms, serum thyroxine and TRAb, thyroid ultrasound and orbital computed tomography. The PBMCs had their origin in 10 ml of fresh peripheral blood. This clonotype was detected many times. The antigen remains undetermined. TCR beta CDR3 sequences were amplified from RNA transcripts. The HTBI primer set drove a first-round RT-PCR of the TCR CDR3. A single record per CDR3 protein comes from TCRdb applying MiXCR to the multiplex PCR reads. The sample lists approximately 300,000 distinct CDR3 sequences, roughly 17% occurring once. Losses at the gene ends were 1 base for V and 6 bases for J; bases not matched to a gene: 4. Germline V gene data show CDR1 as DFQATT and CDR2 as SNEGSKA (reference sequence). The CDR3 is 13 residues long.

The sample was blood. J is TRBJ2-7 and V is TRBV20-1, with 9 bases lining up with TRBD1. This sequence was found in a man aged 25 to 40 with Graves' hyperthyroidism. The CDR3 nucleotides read TGCAGTGCTAGAGTACAGGGGGCCTTCGAGCAGTACTTC. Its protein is CSARVQGAFEQYF.